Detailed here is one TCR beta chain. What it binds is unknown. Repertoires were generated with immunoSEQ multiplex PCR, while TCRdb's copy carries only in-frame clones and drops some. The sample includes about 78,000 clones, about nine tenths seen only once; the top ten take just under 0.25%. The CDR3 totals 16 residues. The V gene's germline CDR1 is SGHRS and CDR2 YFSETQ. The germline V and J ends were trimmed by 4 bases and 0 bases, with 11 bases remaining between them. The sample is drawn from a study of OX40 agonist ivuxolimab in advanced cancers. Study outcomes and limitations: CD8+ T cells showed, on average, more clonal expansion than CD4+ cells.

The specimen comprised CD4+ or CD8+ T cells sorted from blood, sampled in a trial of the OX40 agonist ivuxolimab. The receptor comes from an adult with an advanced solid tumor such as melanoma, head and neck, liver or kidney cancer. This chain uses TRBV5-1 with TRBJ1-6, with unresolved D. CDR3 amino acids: CASSPTESSYNSPLHF. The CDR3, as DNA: TGCGCCAGCAGCCCGACGGAGAGCTCCTATAATTCACCCCTCCACTTT.